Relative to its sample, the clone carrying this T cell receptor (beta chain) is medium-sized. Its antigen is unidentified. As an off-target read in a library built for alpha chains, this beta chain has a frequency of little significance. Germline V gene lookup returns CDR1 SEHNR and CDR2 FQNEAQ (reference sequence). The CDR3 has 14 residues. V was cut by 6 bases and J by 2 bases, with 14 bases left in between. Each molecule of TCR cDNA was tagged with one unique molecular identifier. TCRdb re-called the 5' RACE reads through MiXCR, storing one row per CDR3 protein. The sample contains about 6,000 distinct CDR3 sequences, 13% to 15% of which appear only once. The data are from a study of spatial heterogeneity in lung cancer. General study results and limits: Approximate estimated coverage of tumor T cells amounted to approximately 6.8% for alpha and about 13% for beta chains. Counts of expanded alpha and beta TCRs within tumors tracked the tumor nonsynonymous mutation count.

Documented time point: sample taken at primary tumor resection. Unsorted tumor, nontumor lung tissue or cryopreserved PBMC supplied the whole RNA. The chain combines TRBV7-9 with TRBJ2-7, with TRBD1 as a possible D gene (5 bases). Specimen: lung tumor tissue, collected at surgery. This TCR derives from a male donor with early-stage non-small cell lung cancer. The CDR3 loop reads CASSWSGSPYEQYF. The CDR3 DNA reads TGTGCCAGCAGTTGGTCAGGGTCCCCCTACGAGCAGTACTTC.